These 13 T cell receptor beta chains share one sample of origin, sequenced in a study of tumor and adjacent non-tumor tissue in lung cancer. The template was RNA from unsorted bulk tissue. TCRbeta libraries were built with three rounds of nested PCR, modified from ARM-PCR. A single record per CDR3 protein comes from TCRdb applying MiXCR to the multiplex PCR reads. Of 200,000 to 250,000 distinct CDR3 sequences detected, 60% to 75% appear once; the ten largest clones hold approximately 25%. Specimen: lung tumor tissue. These receptors all stem from a man aged 60 to 75 with non-small cell lung cancer.

The chain uses TRBV11-2 and TRBJ1-5; 7 bases are shared with TRBD1. The CDR3 length is 13 residues. V was clipped by 7 bases and J by 4 bases; unmatched bases: 4. Germline values: CDR1 SGHAT, CDR2 FQNNGV. Written as DNA, the CDR3 is TGTGCCAGCATCCGACAGGGAAATCAGCCCCAGCATTTT. Residues: CASIRQGNQPQHF.

A remark on this clonotype: One end of the junction does not line up with germline, which may come from a read error. CDR3 in DNA: TGCAGCGTTAGCGAATTAACAGGGACCACCAGCGAGCAGCTCTTC. As protein: CSVSELTGTTSEQLF. V usage is TRBV20-1 and J usage is TRBJ2-1; D might be TRBD1 (6 bases). CDR1 and CDR2 from the germline V gene are DFQATT and SNEGSKA (reference sequence). CDR3 size: 15 residues.

This chain's CDR3 is CASSLGRDRVWEQYF. The CDR3 DNA follows: TGTGCCAGCAGCTTGGGCCGGGACAGGGTGTGGGAGCAGTACTTC. The genes are TRBV5-5 and TRBJ2-7; TRBD1 matches at 9 bases. Per the germline V gene, CDR1 is SGHKS and CDR2 is YYEKEE (reference sequence). The trim removed 0 bases at V and 7 bases at J, leaving 8 bases unmatched. The CDR3 extends over 15 amino acids.

This chain links TRBV20-1 with TRBJ2-6; TRBD2 aligns across 14 bases. The CDR3 length is 20 residues. Trimming cost V 1 base and J 0 bases; bases outside gene matches: 8. Germline CDR1 DFQATT, CDR2 SNEGSKA (reference sequence). The CDR3 bases are TGCAGTGCTAGAGTCCCCGGGACTAGCGGGGGATTCTCTGGGGCCAACGTCCTGACTTTC. Translating gives CSARVPGTSGGFSGANVLTF.

On this clonotype itself: At one boundary the junction diverges from the germline segment, which might be a read error. The rearrangement links TRBV11-2 to TRBJ2-1; D unresolved. Germline loops: CDR1 SGHAT, CDR2 FQNNGV. This CDR3 is built from 13 residues. The DNA for the CDR3 is TGTGCCGGCAGCTCTGTAATTTACAATGAGCAGTTCTTC. This translates into CAGSSVIYNEQFF.

Details on this clonotype: A much larger clone sits a single nucleotide away, making a read error possible. The V call is TRBV18, the J call TRBJ2-3; D gene ambiguous. From germline, CDR1 is KGHSH and CDR2 LQKENI. The CDR3 consists of 14 residues. The CDR3 sequence is CASTPLGLKDTQYF. Here the CDR3 DNA reads TGTGCCAGCACACCACTTGGCCTCAAAGATACGCAGTATTTT.

This chain joins TRBV4-2 and TRBJ1-1; 9 nucleotides line up with TRBD1. Germline loops: CDR1 LGHNA, CDR2 YNFKEQ. V shed 1 base and J 7 bases; nucleotides not matched to a gene: 7. The CDR3 is made up of 15 amino acids. In nucleotides, the CDR3 is TGTGCCAGCAGCCAAGTGGACAGGGGCGCGGTTGAAGCTTTCTTT. Protein: CASSQVDRGAVEAFF.

This rearrangement joins TRBV11-3 to TRBJ2-7, with D possibly TRBD1 on 6 matching bases. V dropped 2 bases and J dropped 4 bases, with 18 bases sitting between them. This CDR3 is built from 16 residues. From germline, CDR1 is SGHNT and CDR2 YENEEA. The CDR3 DNA sequence: TGTGCCAGCAGCTTAAGCCGGGACAAGATCGGTTACGAGCAGTACTTC. This codes for CASSLSRDKIGYEQYF.

Concerning this clonotype itself: At one end, the junction sequence differs from germline, possibly due to a read error. This chain connects TRBV11-2 to TRBJ2-7; TRBD1 aligns across 7 bases. Germline CDR1 SGHAT, CDR2 FQNNGV. The CDR3 extends over 15 amino acids. In DNA, the CDR3 is TGTGCCAGAAGCTTAGAAACAGGGGTAACCTACGGGCAATACTTC. It yields the protein CARSLETGVTYGQYF.

This clonotype was seen once. A much larger clone sits a single nucleotide away, making a read error possible. This sequence joins TRBV4-2 and TRBJ1-4; D is ambiguous. The length of the CDR3 is 14 residues. Looked up from germline, CDR1 is LGHNA and CDR2 is YNFKEQ. Trimming cost V 5 bases and J 11 bases, with 18 bases left between them. For the CDR3, the DNA is TGTGCCAGCAGCAAAATCACCATGGGAGTGAAACTGTTTTTT. Its protein is CASSKITMGVKLFF.

This clonotype was detected only once. It is likely a read error, because the conserved phenylalanine at the end of the CDR3 is missing. The chain has TRBV5-4 and TRBJ1-1, with 7 bases aligning to TRBD1. The CDR3 sequence is 14 residues long. CDR1 and CDR2 from the germline V gene are SGHNT and YYREEE (reference sequence). The CDR3 coding sequence is TGTACCAGCAGCGCTACAGGGGTGCGTGCTGAAGCTTTCATT. Translated, it gives CTSSATGVRAEAFI.

Turning to this clonotype: One base away lies a much larger clone, so this may be a sequencing read error. The chain has TRBV20-1 and TRBJ2-2; 8 bases line up with TRBD2. The germline V gene has CDR1 DFQATT and CDR2 SNEGSKA (reference sequence). The CDR3 sequence is 12 residues long. Written as DNA, the CDR3 is TGCACTGTGCAAGCGGGAGACGGGGAGCTGTTTTTT. Encoded protein: CTVQAGDGELFF.

This clonotype occurred once. A much larger clone differs by one base, so this may be a read error. The genes are TRBV5-6 and TRBJ2-5; the D gene could be TRBD1 or TRBD2 (5 bases each). Germline CDR1 is SGHDT and CDR2 is YYEEEE. This CDR3 has 15 amino acids. Trimming pared 3 bases from V and 5 bases from J, leaving 17 bases between. CDR3 in DNA: TGTGCCAGCAGCTCGAAGTGGGGGTTAAGCGAGACCCAGTACTTC. It encodes CASSSKWGLSETQYF.